This T cell receptor beta chain was captured in a study of HIV-infected children after antiretroviral therapy interruption. Turning to the study itself: Weeks 0, 12, interruption end (24 or 48), and about 3 years post-study gave interruption-arm samples. Findings and caveats of the study: By the end of treatment interruption, naive CD4+ clonality (Gini) increased. Naive CD4+ sequences overlapped less between time points once interruption began.

This sample's treatment: PENTA 11 planned treatment interruption arm or continuous ART arm. Naive CD4+ CD45RA+ CD45RO- T cells were sorted from thawed PBMCs. At least ten counts were recorded for this clonotype. What it recognizes is unknown. A 3' RACE protocol on RNA, with unique molecular identifiers, produced the TCR library. TCRdb recomputed calls from the 3' RACE reads with MiXCR, one row per CDR3 protein. Here the sample spans more than 85,000 distinct CDR3 sequences, 6.9% being singletons. The TCR originated in a pool of human donors with HIV. The sample was CD45RA+ CD4+ T cells from PBMCs, pooled from several time points, taken from a donor given antiretroviral therapy, either interrupted or continuous. Subset specified: naive CD4+ CD45RA+ CD45RO- T cells.

For the CDR3, the DNA is TGCGCCAGCAGCCTATCCGGGACAGGTGCCACCTATGGCTACACCTTC. This codes for CASSLSGTGATYGYTF. The chain has TRBV4-1 and TRBJ1-2; TRBD1 agrees at 8 bases. After removal of 4 bases from V and 4 bases from J, the junction contained 11 bases not matched to a gene. There are 16 residues in the CDR3. Per the germline V gene, CDR1 is MGHRA and CDR2 is YSYEKL.